This TCR beta chain was retrieved from a study of spatial heterogeneity in lung cancer. Study at large: A consistent excess of beta-chain over alpha-chain sequences was detected.

As for time point: sample taken at primary tumor resection. Donation came from roughly 72 patients with untreated early-stage non-small cell lung cancer. Researchers sequenced whole RNA taken from tumor, nontumor lung or frozen PBMC without sorting. General study results and limits: The study found ubiquitous expanded tumor TCRs in blood more at resection than follow-up.

This clonotype was picked up a small number of times. Its antigen is undetermined. The CDR3 is made up of 13 amino acids. The ends were cut back, 5 bases at V and 5 bases at J, with 12 bases in the middle. Germline CDR1 is MDHEN and CDR2 is SYDVKM. TCRdb reanalysed the 5' RACE reads using MiXCR and keeps one entry per CDR3 protein. The data show some 80,000 distinct CDR3 sequences, about 8% seen once. This sequence joins TRBV28 and TRBJ1-2; no firm D call. This receptor was obtained from a male donor with early-stage non-small cell lung cancer. Sequencing was performed on PBMCs, taken at surgery. CDR3 nucleotides: TGTGCCAGCAGTCCCCCGGGGTTTTATGGCTACACCTTC. It encodes CASSPPGFYGYTF.